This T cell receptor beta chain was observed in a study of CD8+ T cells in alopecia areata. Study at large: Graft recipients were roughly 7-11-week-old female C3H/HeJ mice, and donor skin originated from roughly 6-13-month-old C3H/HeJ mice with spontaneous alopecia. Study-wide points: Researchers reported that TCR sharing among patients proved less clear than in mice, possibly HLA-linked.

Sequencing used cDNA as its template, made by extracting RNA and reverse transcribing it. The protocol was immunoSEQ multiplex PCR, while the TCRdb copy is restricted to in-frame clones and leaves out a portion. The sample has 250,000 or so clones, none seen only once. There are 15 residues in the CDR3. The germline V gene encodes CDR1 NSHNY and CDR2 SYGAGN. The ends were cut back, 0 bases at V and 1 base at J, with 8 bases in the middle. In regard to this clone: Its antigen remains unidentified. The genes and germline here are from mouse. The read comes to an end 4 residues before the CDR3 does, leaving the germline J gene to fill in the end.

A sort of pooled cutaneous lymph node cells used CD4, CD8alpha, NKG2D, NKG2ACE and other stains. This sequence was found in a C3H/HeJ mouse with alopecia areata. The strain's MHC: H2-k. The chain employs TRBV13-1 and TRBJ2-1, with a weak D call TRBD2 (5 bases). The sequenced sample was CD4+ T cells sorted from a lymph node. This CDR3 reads CASSDVAGNYAEQFF. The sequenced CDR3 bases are TGTGCCAGCAGTGATGTGGCTGGGAACTATGCT.